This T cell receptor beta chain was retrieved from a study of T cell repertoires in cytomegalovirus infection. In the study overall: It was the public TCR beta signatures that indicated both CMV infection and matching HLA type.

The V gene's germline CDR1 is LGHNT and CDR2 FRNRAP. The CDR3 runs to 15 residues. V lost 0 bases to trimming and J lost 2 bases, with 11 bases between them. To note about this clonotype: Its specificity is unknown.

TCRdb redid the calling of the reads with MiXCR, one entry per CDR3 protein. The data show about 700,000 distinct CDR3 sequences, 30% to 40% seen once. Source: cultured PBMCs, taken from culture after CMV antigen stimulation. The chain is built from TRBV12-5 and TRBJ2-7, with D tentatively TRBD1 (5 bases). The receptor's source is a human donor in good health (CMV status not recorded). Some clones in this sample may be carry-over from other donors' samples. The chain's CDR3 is CASGLVLQGTYEQYF. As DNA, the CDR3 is TGTGCTAGTGGTTTGGTACTGCAGGGTACCTACGAGCAGTACTTC. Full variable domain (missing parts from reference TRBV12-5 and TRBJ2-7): DARVTQTPRHKVTEMGQEVTMRCQPILGHNTVFWYRQTMMQGLELLAYFRNRAPLDDSGMPKDRFSAEMPDATLATLKIQPSEPRDSAVYFCASGLVLQGTYEQYFGPGTRLTVT.